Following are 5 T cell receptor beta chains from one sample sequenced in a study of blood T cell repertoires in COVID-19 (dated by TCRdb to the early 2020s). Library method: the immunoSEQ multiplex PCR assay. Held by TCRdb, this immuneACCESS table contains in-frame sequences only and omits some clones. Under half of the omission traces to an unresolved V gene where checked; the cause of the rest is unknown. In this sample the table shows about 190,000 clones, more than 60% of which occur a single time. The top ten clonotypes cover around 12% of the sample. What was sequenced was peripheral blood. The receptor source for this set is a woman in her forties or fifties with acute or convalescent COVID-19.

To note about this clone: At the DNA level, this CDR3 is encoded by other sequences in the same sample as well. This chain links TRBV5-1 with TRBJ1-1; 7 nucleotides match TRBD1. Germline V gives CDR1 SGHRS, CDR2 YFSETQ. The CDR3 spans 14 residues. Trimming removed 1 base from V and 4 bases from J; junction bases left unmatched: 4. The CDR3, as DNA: TGCGCCAGCAGCTTGAAGAGACAGGGCACTGAAGCTTTCTTT. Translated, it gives CASSLKRQGTEAFF. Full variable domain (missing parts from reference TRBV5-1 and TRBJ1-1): KAGVTQTPRYLIKTRGQQVTLSCSPISGHRSVSWYQQTPGQGLQFLFEYFSETQRNKGNFPGRFSGRQFSNSRSEMNVSTLELGDSALYLCASSLKRQGTEAFFGQGTRLTVV.

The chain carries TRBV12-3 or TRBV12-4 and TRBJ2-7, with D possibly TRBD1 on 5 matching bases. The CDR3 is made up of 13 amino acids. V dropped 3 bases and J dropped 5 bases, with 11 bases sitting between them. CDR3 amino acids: CASSFDRDNEQYF. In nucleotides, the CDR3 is TGTGCCAGCAGTTTTGACAGAGACAACGAGCAGTACTTC.

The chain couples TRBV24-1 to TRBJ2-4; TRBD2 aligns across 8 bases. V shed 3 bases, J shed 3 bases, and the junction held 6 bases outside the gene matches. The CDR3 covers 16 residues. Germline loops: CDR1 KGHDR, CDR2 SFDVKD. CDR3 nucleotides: TGTGCCACCAGTGATCGAGCGGGAGACGGCAAAAACATTCAGTACTTC. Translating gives CATSDRAGDGKNIQYF.

The DNA of the CDR3 is TGTGCCAGCAGCCACTTAGGGCGACTAGCGGTTTCCGGGGAGCTGTTTTTT. The encoded protein is CASSHLGRLAVSGELFF. This rearrangement joins TRBV3-1 (or the pseudogene TRBV3-2) to TRBJ2-2, with 9 bases that match TRBD2. Germline CDR1 is LGHDT and CDR2 is YNNKEL (reference sequence). The CDR3 consists of 17 residues. The V segment lost 3 bases and the J segment 6 bases; nucleotides outside the gene matches: 11.

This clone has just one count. The CDR3: CASSPRTEYGYTF. The CDR3 nucleotides read TGCGCCAGCAGCCCCCGGACAGAGTATGGCTACACCTTC. The rearrangement joins TRBV4-3 to TRBJ1-2, with D possibly being TRBD1 (6 bases). CDR1 and CDR2 (germline): LGHNA, YSLEER. This CDR3 is built from 13 residues. Trimming left V 4 bases short and J 5 bases short, with 11 bases between.